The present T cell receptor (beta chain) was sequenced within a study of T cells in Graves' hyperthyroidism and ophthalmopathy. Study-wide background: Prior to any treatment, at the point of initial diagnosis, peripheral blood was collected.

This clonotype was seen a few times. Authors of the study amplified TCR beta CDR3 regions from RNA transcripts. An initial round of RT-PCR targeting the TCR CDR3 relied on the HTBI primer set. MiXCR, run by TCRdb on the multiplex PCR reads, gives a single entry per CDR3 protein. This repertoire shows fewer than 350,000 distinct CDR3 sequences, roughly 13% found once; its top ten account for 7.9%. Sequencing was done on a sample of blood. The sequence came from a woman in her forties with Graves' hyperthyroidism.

This chain's CDR3 is CASTPGTGIAVVTGNTIYF. In DNA, the CDR3 is TGTGCCAGCACCCCCGGGACAGGGATAGCCGTTGTAACTGGAAACACCATATATTTT. This chain joins TRBV6-1 and TRBJ1-3, with 9 nucleotides matching TRBD1. The CDR3 runs 19 residues. Unmatched junction bases numbered 18, after V lost 7 bases and J lost 2 bases. Germline V gene lookup returns CDR1 MNHNS and CDR2 SASEGT.